This entry is about one TCR beta chain. Profiled with immunoSEQ multiplex PCR; TCRdb holds only in-frame clones, not every one. The sample lists about 74,000 clones; around 90% were seen once. The record originates from a study of blood T cell repertoires in COVID-19. About the study: Sample material is recorded as cDNA or gDNA derived from T cells, B-cell-depleted T cells, or PBMCs.

The CDR3 covers 16 residues. Germline trimming cut 5 bases from V and 5 bases from J; bases unmatched to any gene: 7. Germline V gene data show CDR1 as MNHEY and CDR2 as SVGEGT. The receptor was isolated from a man aged 45-65 years with acute or convalescent COVID-19. Source material: peripheral blood. This chain joins TRBV6-2 or TRBV6-3 and TRBJ2-2; 11 bases are a match to TRBD1. CDR3 bases: TGTGCCAGCAGTACCTGGGGGACAGGGGGAACCGGGGAGCTGTTTTTT. Protein: CASSTWGTGGTGELFF.